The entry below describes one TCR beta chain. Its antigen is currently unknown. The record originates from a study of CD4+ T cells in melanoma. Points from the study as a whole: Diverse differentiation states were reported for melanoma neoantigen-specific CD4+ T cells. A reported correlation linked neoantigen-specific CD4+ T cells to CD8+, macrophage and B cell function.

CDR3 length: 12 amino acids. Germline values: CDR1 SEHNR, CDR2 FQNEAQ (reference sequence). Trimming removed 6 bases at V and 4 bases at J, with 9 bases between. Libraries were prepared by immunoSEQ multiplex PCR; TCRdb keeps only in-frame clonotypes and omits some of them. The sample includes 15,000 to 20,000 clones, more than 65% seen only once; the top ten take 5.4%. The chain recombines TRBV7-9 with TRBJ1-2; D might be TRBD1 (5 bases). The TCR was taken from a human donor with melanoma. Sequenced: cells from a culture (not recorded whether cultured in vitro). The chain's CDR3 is CASSTQGYGYTF. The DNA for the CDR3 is TGTGCCAGCAGTACCCAGGGCTATGGCTACACCTTC.